This T cell receptor beta chain was identified in a study of T cell responses to AZD1222 COVID-19 vaccine. Deletions cut 2 bases from V and 9 bases from J, with 20 bases between. The V gene's germline CDR1 is LNHDA and CDR2 SQIVND (reference sequence). The CDR3 sequence is 16 residues long. Only in-frame clones appear in the TCRdb table, and some are missing; sequencing was by immunoSEQ multiplex PCR. The sample holds 100,000 to 150,000 clones; under 90% are singletons and the top ten take 6% to 8%. The TCR was taken from an adult in good health. The specimen comprised peripheral blood, sampled on day 0 of AZD1222 vaccination. The chain is built from TRBV19 and TRBJ1-5; D possibly corresponds to TRBD1 (6 bases). CDR3 nucleotides: TGTGCCAGTAGTATAACCCCAGGGACAACTACTGGGCCCCAGCATTTT. Protein product: CASSITPGTTTGPQHF. Variable domain in full (rest from reference TRBV19 and TRBJ1-5): DGGITQSPKYLFRKEGQNVTLSCEQNLNHDAMYWYRQDPGQGLRLIYYSQIVNDFQKGDIAEGYSVSREKKESFPLTVTSAQKNPTAFYLCASSITPGTTTGPQHFGDGTRLSIL.